The source of this T cell receptor (beta chain) is a study of PD-1 blockade in classical Hodgkin lymphoma. Study results and limitations: Why repertoires differed is undefined; disease activity or prior therapy possibly contributed. Lower baseline TCR diversity was reported for newly diagnosed patients than for healthy donors.

Data came from immunoSEQ multiplex PCR; TCRdb stores just in-frame clones and leaves some out. The top ten clones hold about 0.54% of a sample with 20,000 to 30,000 clones, about 89% of them seen once. Time point denoted: newly diagnosed, previously untreated cHL patient sample. Thawed PBMCs underwent magnetic negative selection to yield purified CD4+ T cells. Investigators turned to newly diagnosed, untreated classical Hodgkin lymphoma PBMCs for comparison. Trimming removed 3 bases from V and 4 bases from J; junction bases left unmatched: 5. This CDR3 region has 15 residues. Germline V gene lookup returns CDR1 MGHDK and CDR2 SYGVNS. In its sample, this clone was seen a few times. The antigen remains undetermined.

This clonotype originated in a human donor with classical Hodgkin lymphoma. Input material: CD4+ T cells from blood. This chain connects TRBV25-1 to TRBJ1-2; 10 nucleotides agree with TRBD1. CDR3 amino acids: CASSDPTGGAYGYTF. The CDR3 nucleotides read TGTGCCAGCAGTGATCCGACAGGGGGCGCCTATGGCTACACCTTC.